Reported below is one T cell receptor (beta chain). Its antigen is not known. This sample stems from a study of T cell responses to AZD1222 COVID-19 vaccine. Notes on the study in general: Clonal diversity may have been underestimated, and the donors were mostly white British, with more females than males. Spike-specific TCR repertoires showed rising breadth and depth after two AZD1222 doses.

Clones were read by immunoSEQ multiplex PCR, and TCRdb kept only the in-frame ones, dropping some. Seen here are roughly 140,000 clones, about 93% observed once, and the top ten hold 1.5% to 2%. This CDR3 is 11 amino acids long. V was trimmed by 6 bases and J by 8 bases, leaving 10 bases between them. CDR1 and CDR2 from the germline V gene are LGHDT and YNNKEL (reference sequence). The source material was peripheral blood, sampled on day 0 of AZD1222 vaccination. This sequence was found in an adult in good health. V and J are TRBV3-1 (or the pseudogene TRBV3-2) and TRBJ1-1; D not certain. CDR3 in DNA: TGTGCCAGCAGTCTTGGCAGGGAAGCTTTCTTT. Its translation: CASSLGREAFF.